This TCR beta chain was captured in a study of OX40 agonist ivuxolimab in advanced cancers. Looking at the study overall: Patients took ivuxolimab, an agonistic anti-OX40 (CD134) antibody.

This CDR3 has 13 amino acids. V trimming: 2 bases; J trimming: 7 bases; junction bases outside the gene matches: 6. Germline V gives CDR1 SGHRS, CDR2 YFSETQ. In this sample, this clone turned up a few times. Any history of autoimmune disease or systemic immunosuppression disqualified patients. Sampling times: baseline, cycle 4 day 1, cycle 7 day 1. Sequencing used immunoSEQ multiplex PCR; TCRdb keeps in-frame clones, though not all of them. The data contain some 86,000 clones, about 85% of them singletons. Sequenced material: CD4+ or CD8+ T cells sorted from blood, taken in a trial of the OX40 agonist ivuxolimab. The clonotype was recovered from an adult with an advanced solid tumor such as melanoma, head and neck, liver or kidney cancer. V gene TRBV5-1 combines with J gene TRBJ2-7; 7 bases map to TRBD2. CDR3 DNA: TGCGCCAGCAGCTTTGCGGGAGTACGAGAGCAGTACTTC. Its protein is CASSFAGVREQYF.